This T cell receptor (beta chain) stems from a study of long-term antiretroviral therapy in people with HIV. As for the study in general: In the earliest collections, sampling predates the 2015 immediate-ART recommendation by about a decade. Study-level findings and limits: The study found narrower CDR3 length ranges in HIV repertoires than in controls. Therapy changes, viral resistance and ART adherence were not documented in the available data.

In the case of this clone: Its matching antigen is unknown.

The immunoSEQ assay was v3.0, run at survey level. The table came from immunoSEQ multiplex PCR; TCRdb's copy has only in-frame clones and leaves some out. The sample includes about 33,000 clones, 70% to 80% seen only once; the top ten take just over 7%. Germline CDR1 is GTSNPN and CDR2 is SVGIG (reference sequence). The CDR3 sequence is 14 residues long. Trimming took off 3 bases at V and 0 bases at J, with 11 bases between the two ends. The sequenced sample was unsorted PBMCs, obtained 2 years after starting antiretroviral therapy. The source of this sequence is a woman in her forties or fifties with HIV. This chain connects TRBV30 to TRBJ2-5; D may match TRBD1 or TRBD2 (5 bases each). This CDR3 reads CAWRGDGYQETQYF. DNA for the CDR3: TGTGCCTGGAGGGGGGACGGGTACCAAGAGACCCAGTACTTC.